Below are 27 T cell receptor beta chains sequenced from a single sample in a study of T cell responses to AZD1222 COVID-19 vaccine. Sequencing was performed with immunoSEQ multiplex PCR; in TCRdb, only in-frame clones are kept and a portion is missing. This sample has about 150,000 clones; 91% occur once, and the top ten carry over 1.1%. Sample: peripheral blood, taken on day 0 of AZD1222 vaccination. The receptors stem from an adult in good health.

CDR3 protein: CASSIDRDFPITDTQYF. For the CDR3, the DNA is TGTGCCAGCAGCATAGACCGTGACTTCCCGATCACAGATACGCAGTATTTT. This chain uses TRBV7-9 with TRBJ2-3; no clear D gene. The CDR3 consists of 17 residues. V gave up 5 bases and J gave up 2 bases, with 20 bases separating them. CDR1 is SEHNR, CDR2 FQNEAQ, per germline (reference sequence).

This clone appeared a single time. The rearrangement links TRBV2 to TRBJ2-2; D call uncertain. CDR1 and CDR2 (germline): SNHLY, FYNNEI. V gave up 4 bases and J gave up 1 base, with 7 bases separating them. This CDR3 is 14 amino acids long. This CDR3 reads CASSAVRNTGELFF. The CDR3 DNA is TGTGCCAGCAGTGCGGTAAGGAACACCGGGGAGCTGTTTTTT.

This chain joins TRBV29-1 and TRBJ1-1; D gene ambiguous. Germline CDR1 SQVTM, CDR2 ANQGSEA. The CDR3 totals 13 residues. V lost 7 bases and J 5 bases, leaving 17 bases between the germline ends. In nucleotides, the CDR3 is TGCAGCGGGGTCCAGACCGCGGGGACTGAAGCTTTCTTT. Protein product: CSGVQTAGTEAFF.

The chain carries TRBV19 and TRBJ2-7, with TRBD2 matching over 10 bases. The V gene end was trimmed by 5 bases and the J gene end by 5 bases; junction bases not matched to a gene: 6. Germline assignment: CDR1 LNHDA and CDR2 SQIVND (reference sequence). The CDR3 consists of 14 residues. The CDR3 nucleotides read TGTGCCAGTAGTGTTAGCGGGAGGTCGCACGAGCAGTACTTC. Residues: CASSVSGRSHEQYF.

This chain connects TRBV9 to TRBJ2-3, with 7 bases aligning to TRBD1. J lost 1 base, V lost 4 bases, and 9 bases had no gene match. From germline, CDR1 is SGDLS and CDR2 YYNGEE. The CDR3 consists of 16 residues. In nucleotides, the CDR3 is TGTGCCAGCAGCCCCCAGGGGGAGCTACGCACAGATACGCAGTATTTT. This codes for CASSPQGELRTDTQYF.

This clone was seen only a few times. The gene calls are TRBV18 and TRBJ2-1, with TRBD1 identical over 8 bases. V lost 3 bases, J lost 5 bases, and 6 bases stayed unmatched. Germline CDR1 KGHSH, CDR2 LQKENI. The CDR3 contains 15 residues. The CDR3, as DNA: TGTGCCAGCTCACCGAGCAGACAGGGGAACAATGAGCAGTTCTTC. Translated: CASSPSRQGNNEQFF.

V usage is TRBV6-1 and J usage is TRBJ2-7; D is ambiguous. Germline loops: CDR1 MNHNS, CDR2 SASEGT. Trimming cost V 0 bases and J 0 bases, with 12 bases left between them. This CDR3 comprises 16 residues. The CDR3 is CASSEAGLSSSYEQYF. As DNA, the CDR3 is TGTGCCAGCAGTGAAGCAGGGCTCTCGAGCTCCTACGAGCAGTACTTC.

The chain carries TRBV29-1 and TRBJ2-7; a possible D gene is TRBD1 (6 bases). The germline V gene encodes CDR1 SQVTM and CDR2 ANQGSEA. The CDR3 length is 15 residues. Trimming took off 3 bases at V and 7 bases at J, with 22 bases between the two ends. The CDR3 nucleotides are TGCAGCGTTGAGGATTTTGGTGGCAGGGGATGGGAGCAGTACTTC. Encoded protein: CSVEDFGGRGWEQYF.

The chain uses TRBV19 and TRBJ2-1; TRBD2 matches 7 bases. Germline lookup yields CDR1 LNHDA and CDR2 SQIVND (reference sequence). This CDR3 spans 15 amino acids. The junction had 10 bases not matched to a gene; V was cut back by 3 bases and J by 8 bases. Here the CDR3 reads CASSMAGGGLYEQFF. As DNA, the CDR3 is TGTGCCAGTAGTATGGCGGGCGGGGGATTGTATGAGCAGTTCTTC.

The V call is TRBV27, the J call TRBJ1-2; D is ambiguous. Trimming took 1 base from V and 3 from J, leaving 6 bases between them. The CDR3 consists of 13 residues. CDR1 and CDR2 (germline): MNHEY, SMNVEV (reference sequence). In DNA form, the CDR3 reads TGTGCCAGCAGTTTATTCGGGGACTATGGCTACACCTTC. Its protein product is CASSLFGDYGYTF.

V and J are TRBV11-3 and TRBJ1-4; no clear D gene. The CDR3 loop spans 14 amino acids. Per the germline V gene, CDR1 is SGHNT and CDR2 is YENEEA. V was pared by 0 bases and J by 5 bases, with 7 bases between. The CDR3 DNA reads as TGTGCCAGCAGCTTAGATCCGAGAAATGAAAAACTGTTTTTT. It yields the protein CASSLDPRNEKLFF. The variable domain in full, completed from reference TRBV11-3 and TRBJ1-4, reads EAGVVQSPRYKIIEKKQPVAFWCNPISGHNTLYWYLQNLGQGPELLIRYENEEAVDDSQLPKDRFSAERLKGVDSTLKIQPAELGDSAVYLCASSLDPRNEKLFFGSGTQLSVL.

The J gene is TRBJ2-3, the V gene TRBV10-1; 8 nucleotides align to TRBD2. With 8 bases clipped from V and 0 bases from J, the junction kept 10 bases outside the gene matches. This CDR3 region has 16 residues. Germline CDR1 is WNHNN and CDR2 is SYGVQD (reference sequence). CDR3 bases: TGCGCCAGCTGTGTAGTGTTAGCGGGGAGCACAGATACGCAGTATTTT. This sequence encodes CASCVVLAGSTDTQYF.

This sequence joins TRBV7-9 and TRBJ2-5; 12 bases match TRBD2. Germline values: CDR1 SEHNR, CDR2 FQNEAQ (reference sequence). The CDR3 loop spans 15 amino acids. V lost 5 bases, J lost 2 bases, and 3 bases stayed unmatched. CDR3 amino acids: CASSQGTSGQETQYF. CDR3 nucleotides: TGTGCCAGCAGCCAGGGGACTAGCGGGCAAGAGACCCAGTACTTC.

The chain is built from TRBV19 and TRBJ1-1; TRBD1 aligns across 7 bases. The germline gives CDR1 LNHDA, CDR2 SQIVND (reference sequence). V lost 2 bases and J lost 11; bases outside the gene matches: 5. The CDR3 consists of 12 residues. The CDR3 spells CASSIIGDSAFF. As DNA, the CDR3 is TGTGCCAGTAGTATAATCGGGGACAGCGCTTTCTTT.

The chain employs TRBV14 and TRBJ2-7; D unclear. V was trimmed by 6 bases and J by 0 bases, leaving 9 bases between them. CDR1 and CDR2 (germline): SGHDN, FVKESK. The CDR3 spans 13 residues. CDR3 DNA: TGTGCCAGCAGTAACCTAGGCTCCTACGAGCAGTACTTC. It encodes CASSNLGSYEQYF.

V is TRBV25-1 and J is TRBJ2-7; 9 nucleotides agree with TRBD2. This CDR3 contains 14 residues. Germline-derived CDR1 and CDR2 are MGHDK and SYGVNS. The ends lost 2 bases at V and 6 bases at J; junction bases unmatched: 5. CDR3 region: CASSEAGGAREQYF. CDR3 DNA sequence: TGTGCCAGCAGTGAAGCGGGAGGGGCTCGCGAGCAGTACTTC.

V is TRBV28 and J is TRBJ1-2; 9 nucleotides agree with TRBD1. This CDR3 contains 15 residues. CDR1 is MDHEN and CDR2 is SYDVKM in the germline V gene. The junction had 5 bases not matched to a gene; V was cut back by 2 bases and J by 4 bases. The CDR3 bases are TGTGCCAGCAGTTTAAGTACAGGGGGCATCTATGGCTACACCTTC. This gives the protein CASSLSTGGIYGYTF.

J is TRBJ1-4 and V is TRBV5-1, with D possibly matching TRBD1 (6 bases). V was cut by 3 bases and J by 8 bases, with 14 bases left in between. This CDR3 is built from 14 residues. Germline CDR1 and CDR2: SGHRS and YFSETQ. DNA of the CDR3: TGCGCCAGCAGCTGGGGGGCAGGGAAGGAAAAACTGTTTTTT. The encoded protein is CASSWGAGKEKLFF.

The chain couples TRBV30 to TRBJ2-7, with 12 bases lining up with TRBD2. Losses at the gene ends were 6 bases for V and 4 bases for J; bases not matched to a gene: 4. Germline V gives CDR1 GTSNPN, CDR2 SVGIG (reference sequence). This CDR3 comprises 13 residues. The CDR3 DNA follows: TGTGCCTGTAGGACTAGCGGGGCGTACGAGCAGTACTTC. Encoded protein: CACRTSGAYEQYF.

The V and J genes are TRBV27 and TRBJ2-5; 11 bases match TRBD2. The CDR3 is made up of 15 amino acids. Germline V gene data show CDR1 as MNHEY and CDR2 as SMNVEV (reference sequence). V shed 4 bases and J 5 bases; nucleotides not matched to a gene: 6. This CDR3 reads CASSYSGGAGETQYF. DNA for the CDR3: TGTGCCAGCAGTTATAGCGGGGGGGCCGGGGAGACCCAGTACTTC.

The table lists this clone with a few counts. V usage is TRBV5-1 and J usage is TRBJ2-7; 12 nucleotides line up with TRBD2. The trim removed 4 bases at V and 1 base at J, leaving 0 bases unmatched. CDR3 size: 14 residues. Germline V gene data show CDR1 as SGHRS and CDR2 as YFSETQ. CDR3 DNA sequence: TGCGCCAGCAGCGGGACTAGCGGGTCCTACGAGCAGTACTTC. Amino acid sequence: CASSGTSGSYEQYF.

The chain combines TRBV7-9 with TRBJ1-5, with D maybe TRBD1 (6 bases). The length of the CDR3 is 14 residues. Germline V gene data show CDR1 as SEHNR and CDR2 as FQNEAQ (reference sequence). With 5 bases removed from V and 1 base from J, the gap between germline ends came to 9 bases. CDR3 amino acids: CASSQGYSNQPQHF. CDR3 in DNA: TGTGCCAGCAGCCAGGGGTACAGCAATCAGCCCCAGCATTTT.

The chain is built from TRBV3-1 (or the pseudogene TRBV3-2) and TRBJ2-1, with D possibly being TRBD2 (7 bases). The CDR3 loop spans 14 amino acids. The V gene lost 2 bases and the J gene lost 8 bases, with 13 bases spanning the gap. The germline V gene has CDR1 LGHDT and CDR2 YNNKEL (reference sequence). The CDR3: CASSQWGGGHEQFF. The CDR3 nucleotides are TGTGCCAGCAGCCAATGGGGGGGCGGGCATGAGCAGTTCTTC.

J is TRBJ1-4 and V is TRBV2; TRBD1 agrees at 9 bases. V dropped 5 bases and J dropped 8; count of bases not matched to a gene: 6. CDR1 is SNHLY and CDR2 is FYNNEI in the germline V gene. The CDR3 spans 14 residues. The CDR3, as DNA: TGTGCCAGCAGTCGGACAGGGGTATGGGAAAAACTGTTTTTT. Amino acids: CASSRTGVWEKLFF.

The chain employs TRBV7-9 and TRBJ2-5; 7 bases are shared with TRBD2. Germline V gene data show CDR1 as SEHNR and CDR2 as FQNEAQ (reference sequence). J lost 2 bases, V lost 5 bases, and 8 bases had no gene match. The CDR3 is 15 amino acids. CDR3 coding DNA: TGTGCCAGCAGCCTCGGGGGGATTGGGCAAGAGACCCAGTACTTC. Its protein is CASSLGGIGQETQYF.

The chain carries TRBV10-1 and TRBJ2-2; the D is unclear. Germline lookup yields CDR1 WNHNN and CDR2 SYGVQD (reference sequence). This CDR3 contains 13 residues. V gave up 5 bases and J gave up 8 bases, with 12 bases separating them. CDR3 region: CASSPATAGELFF. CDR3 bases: TGCGCCAGCAGTCCGGCCACGGCGGGGGAGCTGTTTTTT.

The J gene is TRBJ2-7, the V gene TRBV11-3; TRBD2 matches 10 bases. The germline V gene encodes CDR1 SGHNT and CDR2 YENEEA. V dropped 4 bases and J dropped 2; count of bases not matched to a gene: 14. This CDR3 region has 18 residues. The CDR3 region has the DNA TGTGCCAGCAGCTCCCTGTGGAGCGGGGGGGTTCCACCCTACGAGCAGTACTTC. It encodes CASSSLWSGGVPPYEQYF.